A single TCR beta chain is shown here with its context. Its antigen is currently unknown. The same CDR3 can be traced to other DNA sequences in this sample. The data stem from a study of shared clonotypes between healthy human individuals. Overall study: For every donor, three CD4 naive, three CD4 memory, two CD8 naive and one CD8 memory plates were used. Study observations and caveats: With several donors compared, 5% to 5.5% of naive CD4 clonotypes were shared. An expected dependence of interdonor clonotype sharing on sequencing depth was noted.

V was pared by 3 bases and J by 2 bases, with 5 bases of the junction left unmatched. This CDR3 has 16 amino acids. From germline, CDR1 is SGHNT and CDR2 YYREEE (reference sequence). Negatively enriched CD4+ T cells were divided by CD45RA into naive and memory. Data came from immunoSEQ multiplex PCR; TCRdb stores just in-frame clones and leaves some out. The data hold 2,500,000 or so clones, with about 90% observed a single time. This clonotype was sampled from a man in his late teens or twenties in good health. Some clones in this sample may be carry-over from other donors' samples. Sequencing used naive CD4+ T cells from PBMCs. Noted subset: CD45RA+ positively selected. The rearrangement joins TRBV5-4 to TRBJ2-2, with 9 bases that match TRBD1. CDR3 DNA sequence: TGTGCCAGCAGCTCTCCGGGACAGGGAAACACCGGGGAGCTGTTTTTT. Translating it yields CASSSPGQGNTGELFF.